These T cell receptor beta chains were read from a single sample in a study of PD-1 blockade in classical Hodgkin lymphoma. The table came from immunoSEQ multiplex PCR; TCRdb's copy has only in-frame clones and leaves some out. Counted here are 40,000 to 65,000 clones, approximately 84% occurring once; the ten biggest clones make up 15% to 20%. Sample: peripheral blood mononuclear cells (PBMCs), taken at baseline. Receptor source: a human donor with classical Hodgkin lymphoma. The CDR3 runs from the conserved cysteine through the conserved F or W. The D gene is left open where the match is weak. Size values are once, few and many counts, or a class for expanded clones, and some rows have none.

V	J	size	D	DNA	CDR3
TRBV4-2	TRBJ2-2	.	.	TGTGCCAGCAGCCAAGCGTCGGGCAGGAACACCGGGGAGCTGTTTTTT	CASSQASGRNTGELFF
TRBV6-4	TRBJ2-3	.	.	TGTGCCAGCAGTGACTTCGGCACAGATACGCAGTATTTT	CASSDFGTDTQYF
TRBV11-2	TRBJ1-1	.	.	TGTGCCAGCAGCTTAGGCACTGAAGCTTTCTTT	CASSLGTEAFF
TRBV5-1	TRBJ1-1	.	.	TGCGCCAGCAGCTTGTGGGCAGGGGTGGAAAACACTGAAGCTTTCTTT	CASSLWAGVENTEAFF
TRBV29-1	TRBJ2-2	.	.	TGCAGCGTTGAAGGCGGAGCCGGGGAGCTGTTTTTT	CSVEGGAGELFF
TRBV7-6	TRBJ1-1	.	.	TGTGCCAGCAGCATACAGGGAGGCGCTGAAGCTTTCTTT	CASSIQGGAEAFF
TRBV30	TRBJ1-1	.	.	TGTGCCTGGAGTTCCGCGAGGACTGAAGCTTTCTTT	CAWSSARTEAFF
TRBV5-1	TRBJ1-4	once	.	TGCGCCAGCAGCTTGTACTACGGGACTAATGAAAAACTGTTTTTT	CASSLYYGTNEKLFF
TRBV4-3	TRBJ2-1	.	TRBD2	TGCGCCAGCAGCCAAGTTCGAGCGGGAGTCGAACCCCACAATGAGCAGTTCTTC	CASSQVRAGVEPHNEQFF
TRBV27	TRBJ1-2	.	TRBD1	TGTGCCAGCAGTTGGACAGGGCACCCTAACTATGGCTACACCTTC	CASSWTGHPNYGYTF
TRBV7-2	TRBJ1-2	.	.	TGTGCCAGCAGCTTAGTCTTCTCGACAGACTATGGCTACACCTTC	CASSLVFSTDYGYTF
TRBV7-7	TRBJ2-1	.	.	TGTGCTAGCAGTCGTTATAGCGTTCGGGAATCCTACAATGAGCGGTTCTTC	CASSRYSVRESYNERFF
TRBV6-6	TRBJ1-1	.	.	TGTGCCAGCACTCCCCTGGACGCTAACACTGAAGCTTTCTTT	CASTPLDANTEAFF
TRBV30	TRBJ2-1	.	TRBD1	TGTGCCTGGAGTGAGATACAGGGGTCCGTTAACTACAATGAGCAGTTCTTC	CAWSEIQGSVNYNEQFF
TRBV7-6	TRBJ2-1	.	TRBD2	TGTGCCAGCAGCCGAGCGGGAGGTCCGTACAATGAGCAGTTCTTC	CASSRAGGPYNEQFF